The source of this T cell receptor beta chain is a study of T cell changes during pregnancy in multiple sclerosis. Repertoires were generated with immunoSEQ multiplex PCR, while TCRdb's copy carries only in-frame clones and drops some. This table holds 30,000 to 40,000 clones, over 90% found once. The sequence derives from a female donor with multiple sclerosis, enrolled in a pregnancy study. The material sequenced was CD4+ T cells from peripheral blood mononuclear cells, taken in the second trimester of pregnancy.

The DNA for the CDR3 is TGTGCCAGTAGTCAGCGGGGGACCCAAGAGACCCAGTACTTC. Encoded protein: CASSQRGTQETQYF. The chain links TRBV19 to TRBJ2-5; TRBD2 matches 8 bases. This CDR3 is 14 amino acids long. With 5 bases clipped from V and 1 base from J, the junction kept 3 bases outside the gene matches. Germline lookup yields CDR1 LNHDA and CDR2 SQIVND (reference sequence).